This TCR beta chain was documented in a study of blood T cell repertoires in COVID-19 (dated by TCRdb to about 2020). Describing the broader study: Samples covering the acute and convalescent phases of COVID-19 were provided by collaborators in the United States, Italy and Spain. The material from the prospective study consisted of cDNA or gDNA derived from T cells, B-cell-depleted T cells, or PBMCs. The dataset comprised deeply sampled blood TCRbeta repertoires from subjects exposed to, actively infected with, or recovered from COVID-19. The repertoires were released in a freely available public database intended as a resource for research on the immune response to SARS-CoV-2. Samples came from the ongoing ImmuneRACE study (first 160 participants) plus 1,254 subjects from 6 global collaborators. Nearly every sample came with metadata listing a de-identified subject ID, COVID-19 status, age in years and sex. Where available, HLA class I and class II types were taken from metadata supplied by the sample provider and were not determined by assay-based typing.

The immunoSEQ Assay, a bias-controlled multiplex PCR, was used to amplify TCRbeta CDR3 regions from genomic DNA. Processing in the source paper ran as follows. The number of nucleated cells in each sample was estimated from the amplification of reference gene primers within the assay. To quantify the absolute abundance of each unique TCRbeta CDR3 rearrangement, sequence reads were collapsed and filtered. For each sample, productive Simpson clonality was calculated as the square root of Simpson's diversity index across productive rearrangements. In TCRdb, the immuneACCESS table is reduced to in-frame sequences with V and J assigned. These tables do not hold every clone; where another copy was compared, an unresolved V gene accounts for under half, and the others remain unexplained. That table gives V, J and clone size, and the DNA gave D and trimming. The sample table shows 200,000 to 250,000 clones, and roughly 82% are seen once. The leading ten clones occupy roughly 1.4% of the sample.

On this clone: Its antigen remains undetermined. No per-base quality is available; no much larger clone lies one base away.

Results and caveats for the whole study, not just this receptor: The quantity of clinical and demographic metadata differed by source and by participant and was supplied without curation.

V and J lose 4 bases and 3 bases, and a span of 13 bases separates them. Including the terminal cysteine and phenylalanine, the CDR3 comprises 14 residues. Of the read, only the CDR3 DNA is kept; its 42 bases are in frame from base 1. In the germline V gene, CDR1 corresponds to SGDLS and CDR2 to YYNGEE. Samples from volunteer blood donors who had recovered from COVID-19 were contributed by a second Seattle source. Collaborating institutions collected whole blood in K2EDTA tubes following their own protocols. Collaborator samples were shipped for TCRbeta analysis as frozen whole blood, isolated PBMCs, or DNA extracted from either sample type.

This clonotype originated in a woman in her forties who had recovered from COVID-19. The chain is made from TRBV9 and TRBJ2-5; too little of a D gene remains to name it. Sequencing was done on a sample of peripheral blood. The nucleotide sequence reads as follows: TGTGCCAGCAGCACACCCGGGTCTGAAGAGACCCAGTACTTC. It codes for CASSTPGSEETQYF.